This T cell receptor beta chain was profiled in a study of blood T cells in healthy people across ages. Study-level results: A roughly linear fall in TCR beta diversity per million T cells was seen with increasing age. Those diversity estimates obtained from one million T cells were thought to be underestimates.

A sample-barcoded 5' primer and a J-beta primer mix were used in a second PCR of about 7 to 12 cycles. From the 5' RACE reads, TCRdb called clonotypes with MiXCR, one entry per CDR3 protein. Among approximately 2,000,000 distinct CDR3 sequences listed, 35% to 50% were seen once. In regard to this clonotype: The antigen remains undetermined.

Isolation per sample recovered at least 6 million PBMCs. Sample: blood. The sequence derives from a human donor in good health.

This CDR3 is CASSYPPRQNTEAFF. DNA for the CDR3: TGTGCCAGCAGCTACCCACCTCGACAGAACACTGAAGCTTTCTTT. The chain links TRBV7-9 to TRBJ1-1; D is uncertain. From germline, CDR1 is SEHNR and CDR2 FQNEAQ (reference sequence). CDR3 length: 15 amino acids. V lost 4 bases, J lost 1 base, and 13 bases lay in between.